The clone carrying this T cell receptor beta chain was detected many times. Data came from immunoSEQ multiplex PCR; TCRdb stores just in-frame clones and leaves some out. Of more than 80,000 clones in the sample, around 90% were seen once. The entry originates in a study of T cell changes during pregnancy in multiple sclerosis. This CDR3 has 16 amino acids. V and J are TRBV21-1 and TRBJ1-5. TRBV21-1 is a pseudogene. This receptor was identified in a female donor with multiple sclerosis, enrolled in a pregnancy study. The material was peripheral blood, obtained before pregnancy. CDR3 residues: CASSKARRDANQPQHF. The CDR3 DNA follows: TGTGCCAGCAGCAAAGCGCGGAGGGATGCCAATCAGCCCCAGCATTTT.